A single sample is the source of the 26 T cell receptor beta chains below, sequenced in a study of chemoradiotherapy in HPV16-positive cancers (dated by TCRdb to between 2021 and 2024). Library prep was done by the immunoSEQ multiplex PCR assay. The clones in this table, taken by TCRdb from immuneACCESS, are in-frame only. Not every clone is retained; where verified, under half of the shortfall comes from an unresolved V gene, and the cause of the rest is unknown. This sample lists 1,800 or so clones; roughly 85% were detected once. The top ten clonotypes cover 5.5% to 7.5% of the sample. Here the sequenced sample was tumor tissue, taken from a patient who underwent chemoradiotherapy. Receptors were obtained from a human donor with HPV-associated anogenital cancer.

CDR3 protein: CASSLAGELFF. Written as DNA, the CDR3 is TGTGCCAGCAGCTTAGCCGGGGAGCTGTTTTTT. The chain uses TRBV11-3 and TRBJ2-2; D uncertain. The CDR3 has 11 amino acids. The germline gives CDR1 SGHNT, CDR2 YENEEA. V was clipped by 1 base and J by 6 bases, with 0 bases between them.

J is TRBJ2-7 and V is TRBV5-4; 9 bases agree with TRBD1. The J segment lost 3 bases and the V segment lost 5 bases, leaving 9 bases of the junction unmatched. The CDR3 sequence is 15 residues long. Germline CDR1 and CDR2: SGHNT and YYREEE (reference sequence). The chain's CDR3 is CASSTRDRAGYEQYF. The CDR3 nucleotides read TGTGCCAGCAGTACCCGGGACAGGGCTGGCTACGAGCAGTACTTC.

V gene TRBV10-3 combines with J gene TRBJ2-1; D call uncertain. Germline CDR1 ENHRY, CDR2 SYGVKD. The CDR3 spans 16 residues. Trimming pared 0 bases from V and 4 bases from J, leaving 13 bases between. In nucleotides, the CDR3 is TGTGCCATCAGTGAGTCTGGAGCGCCGCGGTACAATGAGCAGTTCTTC. Its translation: CAISESGAPRYNEQFF.

This clone has a single count. The chain combines TRBV19 with TRBJ2-1, with a tentative D call TRBD2 (7 bases). CDR1 is LNHDA, CDR2 SQIVND, per germline (reference sequence). The CDR3 totals 15 residues. Deletions cut 3 bases from V and 2 bases from J, with 11 bases between. The CDR3 sequence: CASSIGGAPYNEQFF. The CDR3 nucleotides read TGTGCCAGTAGTATTGGGGGGGCTCCCTACAATGAGCAGTTCTTC. The entire variable domain, with the rest obtained from reference TRBV19 and TRBJ2-1, is as follows: DGGITQSPKYLFRKEGQNVTLSCEQNLNHDAMYWYRQDPGQGLRLIYYSQIVNDFQKGDIAEGYSVSREKKESFPLTVTSAQKNPTAFYLCASSIGGAPYNEQFFGPGTRLTVL.

The J gene is TRBJ2-6, the V gene TRBV7-6; no definite D call. Looked up from germline, CDR1 is SGHVS and CDR2 is FNYEAQ. Deletions cut 5 bases from V and 1 base from J, with 12 bases between. The CDR3 length is 16 residues. In nucleotides, the CDR3 is TGTGCCAGCAGCCACCCAGACCCATCTGGGGCCAACGTCCTGACTTTC. This codes for CASSHPDPSGANVLTF.

The chain is built from TRBV10-3 and TRBJ1-2, with D possibly matching TRBD1 (5 bases). With 4 bases removed from V and 2 bases from J, the gap between germline ends came to 17 bases. The germline CDR1 and CDR2 sequences are ENHRY and SYGVKD. The CDR3 is 16 residues long. CDR3 in amino acids: CAISGGEDGVNYGYTF. Written as DNA, the CDR3 is TGTGCCATCAGTGGGGGGGAGGATGGCGTAAACTATGGCTACACCTTC.

The chain combines TRBV6-9 with TRBJ2-6; D uncertain. The CDR3 is made up of 15 amino acids. Per germline, CDR1 MNHGY and CDR2 SVAAGI. The V end was cut by 4 bases, the J end by 5 bases, with 12 bases between. The CDR3 region is CASSLRQSRANVLTF. The CDR3 coding sequence is TGTGCCAGCAGTTTACGACAAAGTCGGGCCAACGTCCTGACTTTC.

The chain couples TRBV7-2 to TRBJ2-4, with D possibly being TRBD2 (5 bases). V was shortened by 4 bases and J by 9 bases, with 13 bases between the two germline ends. The CDR3 runs to 13 residues. Germline V lookup: CDR1 SGHTA, CDR2 FQGNSA. The CDR3 DNA reads as TGTGCCAGCAGCTCGGTCGTACGGGGCATTCAGTACTTC. Translated, it gives CASSSVVRGIQYF.

This clone came up once. The CDR3 bases are TGTGCCAGCGAGGCTAACAGCGCGAACACCGGGGAGCTGTTTTTT. Protein: CASEANSANTGELFF. This sequence joins TRBV2 and TRBJ2-2, with no clear D. This CDR3 comprises 15 residues. V was trimmed by 8 bases and J by 0 bases, leaving 13 bases between them. Germline V lookup: CDR1 SNHLY, CDR2 FYNNEI.

The J gene is TRBJ2-1, the V gene TRBV5-1; 8 bases are shared with TRBD1. Germline-derived CDR1 and CDR2 are SGHRS and YFSETQ. This CDR3 spans 13 amino acids. The V gene end was trimmed by 4 bases and the J gene end by 7 bases; junction bases not matched to a gene: 4. DNA of the CDR3: TGCGCCAGCAGCCCGAGGACAGGGAATGAGCAGTTCTTC. It yields the protein CASSPRTGNEQFF.

The rearrangement uses TRBV7-8 and TRBJ1-3; tentative D call: TRBD1 (5 bases). Germline V gene data show CDR1 as SGHVS and CDR2 as FQNEAQ. V shed 1 base and J shed 4 bases, with 11 bases lying between them. The CDR3 is 15 amino acids. This CDR3 reads CASSLGSGPGNTIYF. In nucleotides, the CDR3 is TGTGCCAGCAGCTTAGGTTCAGGGCCCGGAAACACCATATATTTT.

V gene TRBV5-5 combines with J gene TRBJ1-6; TRBD1 matches at 9 bases. This CDR3 is 15 amino acids long. Germline V CDR1 and CDR2: SGHKS, YYEKEE (reference sequence). Losses at the gene ends were 0 bases for V and 10 bases for J; bases not matched to a gene: 5. CDR3 loop: CASSLGTGVESPLHF. DNA of the CDR3: TGTGCCAGCAGCTTGGGGACAGGGGTGGAATCACCCCTCCACTTT.

This clone is a singleton in its sample. V is TRBV9 and J is TRBJ2-5; D might be TRBD1 or TRBD2, each matching 5 bases. Trimming stripped 0 bases from V and 5 bases from J, with 17 bases between. Germline CDR1 is SGDLS and CDR2 is YYNGEE. The CDR3 sequence is 16 residues long. Here the CDR3 reads CASSVGASLGEETQYF. The CDR3, as DNA: TGTGCCAGCAGCGTAGGGGCGTCATTAGGGGAGGAGACCCAGTACTTC.

J is TRBJ2-4 and V is TRBV6-1; D ambiguous. This CDR3 region has 14 residues. V was clipped by 8 bases and J by 0 bases, with 11 bases between them. Per the germline V gene, CDR1 is MNHNS and CDR2 is SASEGT. The CDR3, as DNA: TGTGCCAGCGAACCTGTTCGAGCCAAAAACATTCAGTACTTC. It is translated as CASEPVRAKNIQYF.

The chain joins TRBV10-2 to TRBJ2-1, with a weak D call TRBD2 (6 bases). V lost 10 bases and J 0 bases, leaving 13 bases between the germline ends. Per germline, CDR1 WSHSY and CDR2 SAAADI. The CDR3 has 14 amino acids. CDR3 DNA: TGCGCCACCTTGGGGGACTTCTCCTACAATGAGCAGTTCTTC. It yields the protein CATLGDFSYNEQFF.

V and J are TRBV28 and TRBJ1-3; no clear D. This CDR3 spans 13 amino acids. CDR1 is MDHEN, CDR2 SYDVKM, per germline. The ends were cut back, 9 bases at V and 2 bases at J, with 11 bases in the middle. Here the CDR3 DNA reads TGTGCCAGTTCCTGGGGAACTGGAAACACCATATATTTT. Its translation: CASSWGTGNTIYF. Full variable domain (remainder filled in from reference TRBV28 and TRBJ1-3): DVKVTQSSRYLVKRTGEKVFLECVQDMDHENMFWYRQDPGLGLRLIYFSYDVKMKEKGDIPEGYSVSREKKERFSLILESASTNQTSMYLCASSWGTGNTIYFGEGSWLTVV.

The chain recombines TRBV29-1 with TRBJ2-7; 12 bases are a match to TRBD1. J lost 7 bases, V lost 6 bases, and 10 bases had no gene match. From germline, CDR1 is SQVTM and CDR2 ANQGSEA. The CDR3 consists of 14 residues. The CDR3 loop reads CSVDSGQGAWEQYF. The CDR3 DNA reads as TGCAGCGTGGACTCGGGACAGGGGGCATGGGAGCAGTACTTC.

The rearrangement joins TRBV5-4 to TRBJ2-5, with 8 bases matching TRBD2. The V gene's germline CDR1 is SGHNT and CDR2 YYREEE (reference sequence). Trimming at V came to 7 bases and at J to 4 bases, leaving 12 bases not matched to a gene. The length of the CDR3 is 15 residues. CDR3 protein: CASGAGGLSVETQYF. In nucleotides, the CDR3 is TGTGCCAGCGGGGCGGGGGGACTTTCAGTAGAGACCCAGTACTTC.

V usage is TRBV6-1 and J usage is TRBJ2-3; D is uncertain. Trimming removed 6 bases from V and 6 bases from J, with 7 bases in between. The CDR3 is 11 residues long. Germline V gene lookup returns CDR1 MNHNS and CDR2 SASEGT. The CDR3 is CASSRFDTQYF. The DNA for the CDR3 is TGTGCCAGCAGCCGATTTGATACGCAGTATTTT.

This rearrangement joins TRBV6-5 to TRBJ2-1, with 7 bases fitting TRBD1. Germline CDR1 MNHEY, CDR2 SVGAGI. The CDR3 has 16 residues. V gave up 2 bases and J gave up 6 bases; unmatched junction bases: 10. In DNA form, the CDR3 reads TGTGCCAGCAGTTACGCCCGACAGGGTGGGGGCAATGAGCAGTTCTTC. This sequence encodes CASSYARQGGGNEQFF.

V is TRBV29-1 and J is TRBJ2-1, with D possibly TRBD2 on 5 matching bases. The CDR3 totals 13 residues. Germline V lookup: CDR1 SQVTM, CDR2 ANQGSEA. CDR3: CTLQADSYNEQFF. The CDR3 region has the DNA TGCACTCTACAAGCGGACTCCTACAATGAGCAGTTCTTC.

This chain links TRBV9 with TRBJ2-1; 9 positions match TRBD2. Germline V gene sequence: CDR1 SGDLS, CDR2 YYNGEE. J gave up 2 bases and V 0 bases, and 3 bases lay outside the gene matches. There are 16 residues in the CDR3. The CDR3 coding sequence is TGTGCCAGCAGCGTAGGGGAGCGGGGGGCCTACAATGAGCAGTTCTTC. Its protein product is CASSVGERGAYNEQFF.

This sequence joins TRBV5-6 and TRBJ2-7; 7 bases are a match to TRBD1. CDR1 SGHDT and CDR2 YYEEEE come from the germline V gene. The CDR3 totals 14 residues. The ends lost 4 bases at V and 0 bases at J; junction bases unmatched: 4. CDR3 loop: CASSPDRFSYEQYF. The CDR3 DNA reads TGTGCCAGCAGCCCGGACAGGTTCTCCTACGAGCAGTACTTC.

The chain uses TRBV4-2 and TRBJ1-2; 12 bases are shared with TRBD1. The CDR3 runs 15 residues. V trimming: 3 bases; J trimming: 6 bases; junction bases outside the gene matches: 5. The germline CDR1 and CDR2 sequences are LGHNA and YNFKEQ. The CDR3 here is CASSHRGTGGDGYTF. In nucleotides, the CDR3 is TGTGCCAGCAGCCACCGAGGGACAGGGGGCGATGGCTACACCTTC.

The gene calls are TRBV9 and TRBJ2-1; no clear D gene. The CDR3 extends over 14 amino acids. Germline V lookup: CDR1 SGDLS, CDR2 YYNGEE. Trimming took off 0 bases at V and 6 bases at J, with 10 bases between the two ends. The CDR3 DNA reads TGTGCCAGCAGCGTAGCTGGAGCGCGCAATGAGCAGTTCTTC. Translating it yields CASSVAGARNEQFF.

This rearrangement joins TRBV5-1 to TRBJ1-2, with a weak D call TRBD1 (5 bases). Germline-derived CDR1 and CDR2 are SGHRS and YFSETQ. This CDR3 spans 15 amino acids. The ends were cut back, 3 bases at V and 4 bases at J, with 16 bases in the middle. CDR3 sequence: CASSSMADSSYGYTF. The CDR3 DNA reads TGCGCCAGCAGCTCCATGGCAGACAGTAGCTATGGCTACACCTTC.